The 31 T cell receptor beta chains reported below all come from one sample, sequenced in a study of blood T cell repertoires in COVID-19. This table comes from immunoSEQ multiplex PCR, and its TCRdb copy is limited to in-frame clones, with some not included. The table lists about 190,000 clones, approximately 86% of them singletons. Sequencing input: peripheral blood. The receptors stem from a man between 25 and 39 years old with acute or convalescent COVID-19.

This chain links TRBV5-1 with TRBJ1-5; no reliable D call. The CDR3 spans 15 residues. Trimming took off 1 base at V and 1 base at J, with 9 bases between the two ends. In germline, CDR1 is SGHRS, CDR2 YFSETQ. The CDR3 loop is CASSLLSGSNQPQHF. The CDR3 region has the DNA TGCGCCAGCAGCTTGCTTTCGGGGAGCAATCAGCCCCAGCATTTT.

This clone is a singleton in its sample. The chain couples TRBV24-1 to TRBJ2-2; 8 bases map to TRBD2. This CDR3 has 12 residues. V lost 6 bases to trimming and J lost 11 bases; unmatched junction nucleotides: 4. Germline V gives CDR1 KGHDR, CDR2 SFDVKD. CDR3 sequence: CATSFGGAELFF. CDR3 DNA: TGTGCCACCAGTTTCGGGGGGGCCGAGCTGTTTTTT.

J is TRBJ2-7 and V is TRBV28; 8 bases are a match to TRBD1. This CDR3 comprises 14 residues. Looked up from germline, CDR1 is MDHEN and CDR2 is SYDVKM. The V segment lost 7 bases and the J segment 2 bases; nucleotides outside the gene matches: 7. CDR3 nucleotides: TGTGCCAGCACCCGACAGGGGTTCACCTACGAGCAGTACTTC. It is translated as CASTRQGFTYEQYF. Complete variable domain (other parts from reference TRBV28 and TRBJ2-7): DVKVTQSSRYLVKRTGEKVFLECVQDMDHENMFWYRQDPGLGLRLIYFSYDVKMKEKGDIPEGYSVSREKKERFSLILESASTNQTSMYLCASTRQGFTYEQYFGPGTRLTVT.

V usage is TRBV13 and J usage is TRBJ1-3, with D unresolved. Germline CDR1 PRHDT, CDR2 FYEKMQ (reference sequence). Trimming stripped 4 bases from V and 0 bases from J, with 4 bases between. CDR3 size: 13 residues. CDR3 nucleotide sequence: TGTGCCAGCAGCTCCTTCTCTGGAAACACCATATATTTT. This sequence encodes CASSSFSGNTIYF.

The rearrangement links TRBV12-3 or TRBV12-4 to TRBJ2-1; D not certain. The germline V and J ends were trimmed by 1 base and 5 bases, with 6 bases remaining between them. CDR3 size: 13 residues. Written as DNA, the CDR3 is TGTGCCAGCAGTTTAGGGCAGAACAATGAGCAGTTCTTC. Its translation is CASSLGQNNEQFF.

The chain joins TRBV12-5 to TRBJ1-2; 10 nucleotides match TRBD1. This CDR3 has 14 amino acids. V was clipped by 1 base and J by 6 bases; unmatched bases: 2. Germline V gene sequence: CDR1 LGHNT, CDR2 FRNRAP. The CDR3: CASGLGQGADGYTF. The DNA of the CDR3 is TGTGCTAGTGGTTTGGGACAGGGGGCCGATGGCTACACCTTC.

V is TRBV5-6 and J is TRBJ1-6; the match to TRBD1 covers 7 bases. The length of the CDR3 is 16 residues. Germline lookup yields CDR1 SGHDT and CDR2 YYEEEE. Losses at the gene ends were 4 bases for V and 3 bases for J; bases not matched to a gene: 7. The CDR3 nucleotides read TGTGCCAGCAGCGCCAGACAGGGAAACTATAATTCACCCCTCCACTTT. This sequence encodes CASSARQGNYNSPLHF.

The chain has TRBV12-3 or TRBV12-4 and TRBJ1-1; the D is unclear. The CDR3 has 13 amino acids. V was shortened by 1 base and J by 8 bases, with 11 bases between the two germline ends. The CDR3 region has the DNA TGTGCCAGCAGTTTAGAAAGGAACAGAGAAGCTTTCTTT. Protein product: CASSLERNREAFF.

The genes are TRBV7-3 and TRBJ2-5; 12 nucleotides agree with TRBD2. With 5 bases clipped from V and 4 bases from J, the junction kept 5 bases outside the gene matches. This CDR3 is 15 amino acids long. Germline V gene lookup returns CDR1 SGHTA and CDR2 FQGTGA. This CDR3 is CASSTGTSGLETQYF. For the CDR3, the DNA is TGTGCCAGCAGCACCGGGACTAGCGGGCTAGAGACCCAGTACTTC. The variable domain in full, completed from reference TRBV7-3 and TRBJ2-5, reads GAGVSQTPSNKVTEKGKYVELRCDPISGHTALYWYRQSLGQGPEFLIYFQGTGAADDSGLPNDRFFAVRPEGSVSTLKIQRTERGDSAVYLCASSTGTSGLETQYFGPGTRLLVL.

The chain links TRBV30 to TRBJ2-7; the match to TRBD1 covers 10 bases. Unmatched junction bases numbered 11, after V lost 1 base and J lost 2 bases. CDR1 is GTSNPN and CDR2 is SVGIG in the germline V gene (reference sequence). The CDR3 runs 17 residues. CDR3 residues: CAWSADSPGQGTYEQYF. The CDR3 DNA follows: TGTGCCTGGAGTGCCGATTCCCCGGGACAGGGGACCTACGAGCAGTACTTC.

The chain is built from TRBV7-8 and TRBJ2-1; TRBD2 matches 9 bases. The V and J ends lost 1 base and 4 bases, in that order; junction bases with no gene match: 5. The CDR3 length is 16 residues. The germline CDR1 and CDR2 sequences are SGHVS and FQNEAQ. The CDR3 loop is CASSLVQRGVYNEQFF. CDR3 sequence (DNA): TGTGCCAGCAGCTTAGTCCAGCGGGGGGTATACAATGAGCAGTTCTTC.

V is TRBV5-1 and J is TRBJ1-2; 7 nucleotides agree with TRBD1. This CDR3 spans 15 amino acids. The ends lost 3 bases at V and 4 bases at J; junction bases unmatched: 9. Germline CDR1 reads SGHRS; CDR2 reads YFSETQ. The CDR3: CASSWGDSRIYGYTF. The DNA for the CDR3 is TGCGCCAGCAGCTGGGGGGACAGTCGCATCTATGGCTACACCTTC.

The chain has TRBV30 and TRBJ2-1, with 7 nucleotides matching TRBD2. Germline trimming cut 1 base from V and 4 bases from J; bases unmatched to any gene: 4. This CDR3 has 14 amino acids. The germline gives CDR1 GTSNPN, CDR2 SVGIG (reference sequence). The CDR3 is CAWSEAGVYNEQFF. The CDR3 DNA sequence: TGTGCCTGGAGTGAGGCGGGAGTTTACAATGAGCAGTTCTTC.

The chain uses TRBV29-1 and TRBJ2-7, with 7 nucleotides matching TRBD2. The length of the CDR3 is 12 residues. V shed 7 bases and J 2 bases; nucleotides not matched to a gene: 5. Germline V gene data show CDR1 as SQVTM and CDR2 as ANQGSEA. This CDR3 is CSGGDYAYEQYF. Here the CDR3 DNA reads TGCAGCGGGGGGGACTATGCCTACGAGCAGTACTTC.

The chain joins TRBV18 to TRBJ2-7, with a weak D call TRBD2 (7 bases). The CDR3 runs 15 residues. The V end was cut by 3 bases, the J end by 7 bases, with 19 bases between. Per germline, CDR1 KGHSH and CDR2 LQKENI. The chain's CDR3 is CASSPPGGGLGEQYF. CDR3 DNA sequence: TGTGCCAGCTCACCTCCTGGGGGGGGGCTCGGAGAGCAGTACTTC.

The rearrangement uses TRBV2 and TRBJ2-3; TRBD2 matches 8 bases. There are 16 residues in the CDR3. Germline-derived CDR1 and CDR2 are SNHLY and FYNNEI. The trim removed 4 bases at V and 5 bases at J, leaving 11 bases unmatched. CDR3 region: CASSVRDSTSVDTQYF. The CDR3 bases are TGTGCCAGCAGTGTAAGGGACTCGACTAGCGTAGATACGCAGTATTTT.

In this sample, this clone turned up a few times. The rearrangement joins TRBV10-3 to TRBJ1-1; D possibly corresponds to TRBD1 (5 bases). The germline CDR1 and CDR2 sequences are ENHRY and SYGVKD. V gave up 3 bases and J gave up 7 bases, with 18 bases separating them. The CDR3 sequence is 15 residues long. CDR3 coding DNA: TGTGCCATCAGTGACCGAACCGGGGGAAGCGGTGAAGCTTTCTTT. Translated: CAISDRTGGSGEAFF.

The chain couples TRBV3-1 (or the pseudogene TRBV3-2) to TRBJ1-5; D is ambiguous. The CDR3 has 13 residues. Deletions cut 3 bases from V and 11 bases from J, with 14 bases between. In germline, CDR1 is LGHDT, CDR2 YNNKEL (reference sequence). The CDR3, as DNA: TGTGCCAGCAGCCAGGGCATCGTGGAATCCCAGCATTTT. Amino acids: CASSQGIVESQHF.

The chain has TRBV5-1 and TRBJ1-2; a possible D gene is TRBD1 (6 bases). CDR1 is SGHRS and CDR2 is YFSETQ in the germline V gene. V was clipped by 4 bases and J by 3 bases, with 10 bases between them. The CDR3 loop spans 13 amino acids. The CDR3 DNA reads TGCGCCAGCAGCCAGGACAGAGACTATGGCTACACCTTC. Translated: CASSQDRDYGYTF. Full variable domain (rest looked up from reference TRBV5-1 and TRBJ1-2): KAGVTQTPRYLIKTRGQQVTLSCSPISGHRSVSWYQQTPGQGLQFLFEYFSETQRNKGNFPGRFSGRQFSNSRSEMNVSTLELGDSALYLCASSQDRDYGYTFGSGTRLTVV.

The chain recombines TRBV6-1 with TRBJ1-5, with 7 bases fitting TRBD1. V gave up 3 bases and J gave up 4 bases; unmatched junction bases: 3. The CDR3 contains 14 residues. Germline-derived CDR1 and CDR2 are MNHNS and SASEGT. CDR3 nucleotide sequence: TGTGCCAGCAGTGACCGGGACAGTAATCAGCCCCAGCATTTT. It specifies CASSDRDSNQPQHF.

V usage is TRBV13 and J usage is TRBJ2-5, with D unresolved. V was pared by 0 bases and J by 2 bases, with 7 bases between. The length of the CDR3 is 14 residues. CDR1 is PRHDT, CDR2 FYEKMQ, per germline (reference sequence). The CDR3 sequence: CASSLGWPQETQYF. The CDR3 nucleotides read TGTGCCAGCAGCTTAGGATGGCCTCAAGAGACCCAGTACTTC.

The chain links TRBV6-5 to TRBJ1-4, with D tentatively TRBD1 (6 bases). CDR1 and CDR2 (germline): MNHEY, SVGAGI. The V gene lost 5 bases and the J gene lost 15 bases, with 22 bases spanning the gap. The CDR3 has 14 amino acids. The CDR3 loop is CASSRQAVPHRMFF. The CDR3 coding sequence is TGTGCCAGCAGTCGACAGGCTGTCCCCCATAGGATGTTTTTT.

The chain employs TRBV5-1 and TRBJ2-2, with 7 bases identical to TRBD1. V dropped 4 bases and J dropped 4; count of bases not matched to a gene: 7. The germline gives CDR1 SGHRS, CDR2 YFSETQ. This CDR3 spans 15 amino acids. The CDR3 DNA is TGCGCCAGCAGCAGAGACAGGGTTGCCACCGGGGAGCTGTTTTTT. It codes for CASSRDRVATGELFF.

The chain recombines TRBV5-1 with TRBJ1-2; unclear D gene. The CDR3 loop spans 15 amino acids. CDR1 and CDR2 from the germline V gene are SGHRS and YFSETQ. With 4 bases removed from V and 2 bases from J, the gap between germline ends came to 15 bases. The CDR3 protein is CASSPGGTNNYGYTF. In DNA, the CDR3 is TGCGCCAGCAGCCCTGGCGGCACAAACAACTATGGCTACACCTTC.

The CDR3 nucleotides are TGTGCCAGCAGTGAGGGACAGGTCGTAGAGACCCAGTACTTC. Translation gives CASSEGQVVETQYF. This chain connects TRBV6-1 to TRBJ2-5; 8 nucleotides match TRBD1. This CDR3 region has 14 residues. Losses at the gene ends were 3 bases for V and 4 bases for J; bases not matched to a gene: 4. CDR1 and CDR2 from the germline V gene are MNHNS and SASEGT.

The chain recombines TRBV5-1 with TRBJ2-3, with TRBD1 identical over 7 bases. The CDR3 loop spans 13 amino acids. Trimming at V came to 2 bases and at J to 8 bases, leaving 5 bases not matched to a gene. Germline V CDR1 and CDR2: SGHRS, YFSETQ. The CDR3 DNA reads as TGCGCCAGCAGCTTCGAGACAGGGTTTACGCAGTATTTT. It yields the protein CASSFETGFTQYF.

The chain has TRBV7-6 and TRBJ1-6; 10 positions agree with TRBD1. This CDR3 region has 15 residues. The germline gives CDR1 SGHVS, CDR2 FNYEAQ. The V and J ends lost 3 bases and 10 bases, in that order; junction bases with no gene match: 6. CDR3 residues: CASSFGQGGSSPLHF. CDR3 nucleotide sequence: TGTGCCAGCAGCTTCGGACAGGGGGGAAGCTCACCCCTCCACTTT.

The chain links TRBV4-1 to TRBJ1-6, with unresolved D. V lost 1 base and J lost 6, with 13 bases in between. Germline CDR1 is MGHRA and CDR2 is YSYEKL. This CDR3 has 16 residues. The CDR3 sequence: CASSQGQTMGNSPLHF. Here the CDR3 DNA reads TGCGCCAGCAGCCAAGGCCAGACAATGGGTAATTCACCCCTCCACTTT.

The table lists this clone with a few counts. This chain joins TRBV27 and TRBJ1-5; TRBD1 matches at 12 bases. The J segment lost 6 bases and the V segment lost 0 bases, leaving 6 bases of the junction unmatched. Germline V gene lookup returns CDR1 MNHEY and CDR2 SMNVEV (reference sequence). The CDR3 is made up of 17 amino acids. Here the CDR3 reads CASSLSRGQGAFQPQHF. The CDR3 nucleotides are TGTGCCAGCAGTTTATCGAGGGGACAGGGGGCGTTTCAGCCCCAGCATTTT.

The chain has TRBV7-6 and TRBJ2-5; D is ambiguous. The V gene lost 1 base and the J gene lost 2 bases, with 11 bases spanning the gap. This CDR3 contains 15 residues. CDR1 SGHVS and CDR2 FNYEAQ come from the germline V gene. In DNA form, the CDR3 reads TGTGCCAGCAGCTTAGGGATGAACGGGCAAGAGACCCAGTACTTC. It encodes CASSLGMNGQETQYF.

The chain joins TRBV4-1 to TRBJ1-5, with 7 bases identical to TRBD1. Trimming removed 0 bases from V and 4 bases from J; junction bases left unmatched: 6. CDR1 and CDR2 (germline): MGHRA, YSYEKL. The CDR3 extends over 16 amino acids. The CDR3 sequence is CASSQDKIRGNQPQHF. CDR3 DNA: TGCGCCAGCAGCCAAGATAAAATCAGGGGGAATCAGCCCCAGCATTTT.